The next 18 T cell receptor beta chains were all read from a single sample in a study of T cells after yellow fever vaccination. TCRdb analysed the 5' RACE reads with MiXCR anew, one entry per CDR3 protein. The sample yields some 300,000 distinct CDR3 sequences, 8.1% seen once. The material sequenced was PBMCs, taken more than 35 days after the first yellow fever vaccination. The receptors derive from a man aged 18 to 35 who received the YFV17D yellow fever vaccine.

The chain links TRBV7-2 to TRBJ2-5; D not resolved. Between the trimmed V and J ends, which lost 2 bases and 1 base, there was a span of 8 bases. The CDR3 is made up of 14 amino acids. The V gene's germline CDR1 is SGHTA and CDR2 FQGNSA. CDR3 region: CASSLYGPQETQYF. CDR3 DNA sequence: TGTGCCAGCAGCTTATACGGACCCCAAGAGACCCAGTACTTC.

At least ten counts were recorded for this clonotype. This chain uses TRBV3-1 with TRBJ2-3, with D possibly TRBD1 on 5 matching bases. Germline V CDR1 and CDR2: LGHDT, YNNKEL (reference sequence). Deletions cut 4 bases from V and 6 bases from J, with 11 bases between. The length of the CDR3 is 13 residues. The CDR3 coding sequence is TGTGCCAGCAGCCGCTTAGGGGTCGATACGCAGTATTTT. Its translation is CASSRLGVDTQYF.

At least ten counts were recorded for this clonotype. V and J are TRBV4-3 and TRBJ1-5, with D perhaps TRBD1 (5 bases). Germline V gene data show CDR1 as LGHNA and CDR2 as YSLEER. V was pared by 3 bases and J by 3 bases, with 12 bases between. The CDR3 extends over 15 amino acids. The chain's CDR3 is CASSQGVQLNQPQHF. Written as DNA, the CDR3 is TGCGCCAGCAGCCAGGGGGTTCAACTCAATCAGCCCCAGCATTTT.

This clonotype was found many times. The CDR3 sequence is CSVAVWTDFYEQYF. CDR3 nucleotide sequence: TGCAGCGTGGCCGTGTGGACGGATTTTTACGAGCAGTACTTC. The rearrangement joins TRBV29-1 to TRBJ2-7; D is undetermined. CDR1 and CDR2 (germline): SQVTM, ANQGSEA. The CDR3 has 14 residues. V was shortened by 6 bases and J by 4 bases, with 19 bases between the two germline ends.

The V and J genes are TRBV3-1 and TRBJ2-3; either TRBD1 or TRBD2 may supply D (5 bases each). CDR3 size: 15 residues. V was cut by 4 bases and J by 0 bases, with 11 bases left in between. The germline gives CDR1 LGHDT, CDR2 YNNKEL (reference sequence). CDR3 region: CASSRTGASTDTQYF. For the CDR3, the DNA is TGTGCCAGCAGCCGTACCGGGGCTAGCACAGATACGCAGTATTTT.

The V gene is TRBV29-1, the J gene TRBJ1-1; possibly TRBD1 for D (5 bases). V lost 4 bases to trimming and J lost 1 base, with 10 bases between them. In germline, CDR1 is SQVTM, CDR2 ANQGSEA. The CDR3 is 13 residues long. The DNA for the CDR3 is TGCAGCGTTGTCCGGGGCCCGAACACTGAAGCTTTCTTT. This gives the protein CSVVRGPNTEAFF. Together with reference TRBV29-1 and TRBJ1-1, the CDR3 gives the full variable domain: SAVISQKPSRDICQRGTSLTIQCQVDSQVTMMFWYRQQPGQSLTLIATANQGSEATYESGFVIDKFPISRPNLTFSTLTVSNMSPEDSSIYLCSVVRGPNTEAFFGQGTRLTVV.

This clonotype has only a few counts. The CDR3: CASSQTDRPSTDTQYF. Written as DNA, the CDR3 is TGCGCCAGCAGCCAAACGGACAGGCCTAGCACAGATACGCAGTATTTT. V is TRBV4-3 and J is TRBJ2-3; TRBD1 matches at 7 bases. The CDR3 has 16 residues. The J segment lost 0 bases and the V segment lost 2 bases, leaving 5 bases of the junction unmatched. Germline CDR1 reads LGHNA; CDR2 reads YSLEER.

The chain has TRBV10-3 and TRBJ2-3; D not certain. The germline V and J ends were trimmed by 6 bases and 4 bases, with 5 bases remaining between them. This CDR3 has 11 amino acids. Germline CDR1 reads ENHRY; CDR2 reads SYGVKD. The CDR3 reads CAIRESDTQYF. The CDR3 DNA follows: TGTGCCATCAGGGAATCAGATACGCAGTATTTT.

This clonotype was detected a few times. The chain couples TRBV5-1 to TRBJ2-1; 7 nucleotides line up with TRBD2. J was trimmed by 6 bases and V by 5 bases; bases with no gene match: 11. Germline values: CDR1 SGHRS, CDR2 YFSETQ. The length of the CDR3 is 15 residues. The CDR3 nucleotides read TGCGCCAGCAGTCGGAGCGGGGATAACATCAATGAGCAGTTCTTC. Protein sequence: CASSRSGDNINEQFF.

V usage is TRBV12-3 or TRBV12-4 and J usage is TRBJ1-2; 10 bases fit TRBD1. The CDR3 runs to 14 residues. V was pared by 2 bases and J by 6 bases, with 3 bases of the junction left unmatched. CDR3 sequence (DNA): TGTGCCAGCAGTTTAAAAGGACAGGGGGATGGCTACACCTTC. Protein: CASSLKGQGDGYTF.

J is TRBJ1-2 and V is TRBV5-1, with no clear D. The CDR3 spans 14 residues. The germline V gene has CDR1 SGHRS and CDR2 YFSETQ. The ends were cut back, 0 bases at V and 5 bases at J, with 11 bases in the middle. The CDR3 DNA sequence: TGCGCCAGCAGCTTGGGGTTGAGGGATTATGGCTACACCTTC. Translation gives CASSLGLRDYGYTF.

This clonotype was seen more than once but under ten times. V gene TRBV7-2 combines with J gene TRBJ1-2; TRBD1 is a possible D gene (5 bases). The CDR3 length is 14 residues. Trimming cost V 6 bases and J 2 bases, with 13 bases left between them. Germline CDR1 is SGHTA and CDR2 is FQGNSA. The CDR3: CASSIERQNYGYTF. Here the CDR3 DNA reads TGTGCCAGCAGTATCGAGAGACAGAACTATGGCTACACCTTC.

This clonotype was found a few times. The rearrangement joins TRBV5-1 to TRBJ2-3; D might be TRBD1 or TRBD2, each matching 6 bases. Per germline, CDR1 SGHRS and CDR2 YFSETQ. The CDR3 is 17 amino acids. The V end was cut by 3 bases, the J end by 6 bases, with 23 bases between. The CDR3 reads CASSSKPRDILADTQYF. CDR3 in DNA: TGCGCCAGCAGCTCTAAACCGCGGGACATACTCGCGGATACGCAGTATTTT.

The table lists this clonotype with a few counts. The chain is built from TRBV7-9 and TRBJ1-1, with D possibly TRBD1 on 5 matching bases. The V gene lost 5 bases and the J gene lost 3 bases, with 16 bases spanning the gap. Germline CDR1 is SEHNR and CDR2 is FQNEAQ (reference sequence). The CDR3 is 15 amino acids. CDR3 DNA sequence: TGTGCCAGCAGCCCGAGAGCGGACATCTACACTGAAGCTTTCTTT. Protein sequence: CASSPRADIYTEAFF. Together with reference TRBV7-9 and TRBJ1-1, the CDR3 gives the full variable domain: DTGVSQNPRHKITKRGQNVTFRCDPISEHNRLYWYRQTLGQGPEFLTYFQNEAQLEKSRLLSDRFSAERPKGSFSTLEIQRTEQGDSAMYLCASSPRADIYTEAFFGQGTRLTVV.

This clonotype was detected a few times. This chain joins TRBV6-5 and TRBJ2-7, with D tentatively TRBD1 (5 bases). Germline V CDR1 and CDR2: MNHEY, SVGAGI. V lost 2 bases, J lost 2 bases, and 10 bases lay in between. The length of the CDR3 is 14 residues. In DNA, the CDR3 is TGTGCCAGCAGTTACGTCTGGGGCCCCTACGAGCAGTACTTC. It yields the protein CASSYVWGPYEQYF.

At least ten counts were recorded for this clonotype. J is TRBJ2-2 and V is TRBV4-3, with no clear D. The CDR3 spans 12 residues. The V and J ends lost 3 bases and 5 bases respectively, with 4 bases between them. Looked up from germline, CDR1 is LGHNA and CDR2 is YSLEER. CDR3 nucleotide sequence: TGCGCCAGCAGCCAGAAGACCGGGGAGCTGTTTTTT. This sequence encodes CASSQKTGELFF.

The chain recombines TRBV29-1 with TRBJ2-1; 10 bases line up with TRBD1. V lost 7 bases, J lost 5 bases, and 11 bases stayed unmatched. The germline V gene encodes CDR1 SQVTM and CDR2 ANQGSEA. The CDR3 runs 15 residues. The CDR3 sequence: CSADGPGTGDNEQFF. The CDR3 region has the DNA TGCAGCGCCGACGGTCCCGGGACAGGGGACAATGAGCAGTTCTTC.

In this sample, this clonotype turned up a few times. The chain recombines TRBV5-1 with TRBJ1-2; tentatively, D is TRBD1 (6 bases). This CDR3 comprises 14 residues. V was shortened by 4 bases and J by 6 bases, with 16 bases between the two germline ends. The germline gives CDR1 SGHRS, CDR2 YFSETQ. CDR3 sequence reads: CASSLATGLNGYTF. The CDR3 nucleotides are TGCGCCAGCAGCCTCGCTACAGGGTTGAATGGCTACACCTTC.